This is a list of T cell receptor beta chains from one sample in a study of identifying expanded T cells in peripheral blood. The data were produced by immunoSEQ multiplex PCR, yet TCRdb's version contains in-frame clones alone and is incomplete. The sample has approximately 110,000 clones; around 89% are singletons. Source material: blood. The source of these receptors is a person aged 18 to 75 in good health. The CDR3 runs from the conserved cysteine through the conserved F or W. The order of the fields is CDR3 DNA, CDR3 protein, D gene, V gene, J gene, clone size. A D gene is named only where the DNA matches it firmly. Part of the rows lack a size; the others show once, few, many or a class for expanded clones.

CDR3nt: TGTGCCAGCAGCCTACTCGGACAGGGAGGCACTGAAGCTTTCTTT
CDR3aa: CASSLLGQGGTEAFF
d_gene: TRBD1
v_gene: TRBV13
j_gene: TRBJ1-1
abundance: -

CDR3nt: TGTGCCAGTAGGAGCCTACAGGGGGCCAGAGAAGGCTACGAGCAGTACTTC
CDR3aa: CASRSLQGAREGYEQYF
d_gene: TRBD1
v_gene: TRBV19
j_gene: TRBJ2-7
abundance: -

CDR3nt: TGCGCCAGCAGCCAAACAGGAATGGCTGGAAACACCATATATTTT
CDR3aa: CASSQTGMAGNTIYF
d_gene: -
v_gene: TRBV4-3
j_gene: TRBJ1-3
abundance: -

CDR3nt: TGCGCCAGCAGCTTGGGCGGGGGACCGAACACTGAAGCTTTCTTT
CDR3aa: CASSLGGGPNTEAFF
d_gene: -
v_gene: TRBV5-1
j_gene: TRBJ1-1
abundance: -

CDR3nt: TGTGCCACCAGCAGAGAATTAGGGCCAGGCCTTTACGAGCAGTACTTC
CDR3aa: CATSRELGPGLYEQYF
d_gene: -
v_gene: TRBV15
j_gene: TRBJ2-7
abundance: once

CDR3nt: TGCGCCAGCACGGAACCGGGACGCCCGGATGCCTTCTTT
CDR3aa: CASTEPGRPDAFF
d_gene: -
v_gene: TRBV5-1
j_gene: TRBJ1-1
abundance: -

CDR3nt: TGTGCCAGCAGTTACTCGAGAAACAATCAGCCCCAGCATTTT
CDR3aa: CASSYSRNNQPQHF
d_gene: -
v_gene: TRBV6-5
j_gene: TRBJ1-5
abundance: -

CDR3nt: TGTGCCAGCAGTTTGTATGGACCTCAGCCCCAGCATTTT
CDR3aa: CASSLYGPQPQHF
d_gene: -
v_gene: TRBV28
j_gene: TRBJ1-5
abundance: -

CDR3nt: TGTGCCACCAGTAGGACTAGCGGGGGTTTGTACTTC
CDR3aa: CATSRTSGGLYF
d_gene: TRBD2
v_gene: TRBV15
j_gene: TRBJ2-5
abundance: once

CDR3nt: TGTGCCAGCAGCCCGGGGGGTCAGCCCCAGCATTTT
CDR3aa: CASSPGGQPQHF
d_gene: -
v_gene: TRBV5-6
j_gene: TRBJ1-5
abundance: -

CDR3nt: TGTGCCAGTACCAAAAGGACAGGGGGATTTTGGACTGAAGCTTTCTTT
CDR3aa: CASTKRTGGFWTEAFF
d_gene: TRBD1
v_gene: TRBV19
j_gene: TRBJ1-1
abundance: once

CDR3nt: TGTGCCAGCAGCGCCCCCGGGGGGGGCCACGAGCAGTACTTC
CDR3aa: CASSAPGGGHEQYF
d_gene: TRBD2
v_gene: TRBV7-9
j_gene: TRBJ2-7
abundance: -

CDR3nt: TGTGCCAGAAGCTTCTCGCCCGAGGACAGGGTACGTAGGAAGAACACCATATATTTT
CDR3aa: CARSFSPEDRVRRKNTIYF
d_gene: TRBD1
v_gene: TRBV5-3
j_gene: TRBJ1-3
abundance: -

CDR3nt: TGTGCCAGCAGCTCCGGACAGTTGAACACTGAAGCTTTCTTT
CDR3aa: CASSSGQLNTEAFF
d_gene: -
v_gene: TRBV5-4
j_gene: TRBJ1-1
abundance: -

CDR3nt: TGTGCCAGCAGCTTCGACAGTCCCTACGAGCAGTACTTC
CDR3aa: CASSFDSPYEQYF
d_gene: -
v_gene: TRBV7-9
j_gene: TRBJ2-7
abundance: -

CDR3nt: TGCAGCGGCCTATCGCAGGGTCGAGAGACCCAGTACTTC
CDR3aa: CSGLSQGRETQYF
d_gene: -
v_gene: TRBV29-1
j_gene: TRBJ2-5
abundance: -

CDR3nt: TGTGCCAGCAGCTTAGTAGAGGGAGAGTCGAACACCGGGGAGCTGTTTTTT
CDR3aa: CASSLVEGESNTGELFF
d_gene: -
v_gene: TRBV11-3
j_gene: TRBJ2-2
abundance: -

CDR3nt: TGTGCCAGCAGCTTCCGGGACAGGAGCTACAATGAGCAGTTCTTC
CDR3aa: CASSFRDRSYNEQFF
d_gene: TRBD1
v_gene: TRBV5-6
j_gene: TRBJ2-1
abundance: few

CDR3nt: TGCGCCAGCAGCTCAGAGATGGGGACTGAAGCTTTCTTT
CDR3aa: CASSSEMGTEAFF
d_gene: -
v_gene: TRBV5-1
j_gene: TRBJ1-1
abundance: once

CDR3nt: TGTGCCAGCAGCCATCGAGCAATGGTGGACAGGGGGGTCTCTGGGGCCAACGTCCTGACTTTC
CDR3aa: CASSHRAMVDRGVSGANVLTF
d_gene: TRBD1
v_gene: TRBV14
j_gene: TRBJ2-6
abundance: -

CDR3nt: TGTGCCAGCAGCCCGACGGGGATTCGGTCACCCCTCCACTTT
CDR3aa: CASSPTGIRSPLHF
d_gene: -
v_gene: TRBV7-6
j_gene: TRBJ1-6
abundance: -

CDR3nt: TGTGCCAGCGGATGGACAGGCAATGAAAAACTGTTTTTT
CDR3aa: CASGWTGNEKLFF
d_gene: TRBD1
v_gene: TRBV2
j_gene: TRBJ1-4
abundance: once

CDR3nt: TGCGCCAGCAGCTTGGAGGGCGGGGAGCTGTTTTTT
CDR3aa: CASSLEGGELFF
d_gene: -
v_gene: TRBV5-1
j_gene: TRBJ2-2
abundance: -